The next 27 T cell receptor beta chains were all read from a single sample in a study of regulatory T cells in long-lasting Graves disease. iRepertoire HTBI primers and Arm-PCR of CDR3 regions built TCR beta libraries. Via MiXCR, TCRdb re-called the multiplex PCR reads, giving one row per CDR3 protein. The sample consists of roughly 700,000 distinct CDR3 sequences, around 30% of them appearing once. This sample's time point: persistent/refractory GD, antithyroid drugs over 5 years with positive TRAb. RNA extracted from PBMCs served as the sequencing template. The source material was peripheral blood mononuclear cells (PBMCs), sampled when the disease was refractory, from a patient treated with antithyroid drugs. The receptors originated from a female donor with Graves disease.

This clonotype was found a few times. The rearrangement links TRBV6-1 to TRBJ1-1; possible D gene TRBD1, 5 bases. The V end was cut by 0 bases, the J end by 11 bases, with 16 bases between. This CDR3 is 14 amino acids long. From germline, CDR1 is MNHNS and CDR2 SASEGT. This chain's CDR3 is CASSEALTSGLAFF. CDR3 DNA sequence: TGTGCCAGCAGTGAAGCGCTTACTTCAGGGTTGGCTTTCTTT.

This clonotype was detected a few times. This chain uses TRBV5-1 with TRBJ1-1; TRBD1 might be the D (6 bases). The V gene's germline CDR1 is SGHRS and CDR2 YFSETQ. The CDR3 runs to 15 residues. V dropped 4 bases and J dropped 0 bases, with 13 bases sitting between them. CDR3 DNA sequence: TGCGCCAGCAGCCCTGACAGGAAAATGAACACTGAAGCTTTCTTT. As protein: CASSPDRKMNTEAFF. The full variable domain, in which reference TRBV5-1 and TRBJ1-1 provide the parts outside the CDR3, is KAGVTQTPRYLIKTRGQQVTLSCSPISGHRSVSWYQQTPGQGLQFLFEYFSETQRNKGNFPGRFSGRQFSNSRSEMNVSTLELGDSALYLCASSPDRKMNTEAFFGQGTRLTVV.

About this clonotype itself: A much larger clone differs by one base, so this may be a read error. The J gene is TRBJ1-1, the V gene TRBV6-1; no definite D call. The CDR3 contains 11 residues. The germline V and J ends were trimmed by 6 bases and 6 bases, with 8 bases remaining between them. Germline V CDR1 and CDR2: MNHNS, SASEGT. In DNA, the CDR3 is TGTGCCAGCAGATTAGGACCTGAAGCTTTCTTT. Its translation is CASRLGPEAFF.

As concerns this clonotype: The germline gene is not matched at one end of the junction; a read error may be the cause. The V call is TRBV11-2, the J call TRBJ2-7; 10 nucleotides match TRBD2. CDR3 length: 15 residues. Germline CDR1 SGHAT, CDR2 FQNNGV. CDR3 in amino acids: CASSLGSGRDYEQHF. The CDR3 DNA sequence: TGTGCCAGCAGCTTAGGGAGCGGGAGGGACTACGAGCAGCACTTC.

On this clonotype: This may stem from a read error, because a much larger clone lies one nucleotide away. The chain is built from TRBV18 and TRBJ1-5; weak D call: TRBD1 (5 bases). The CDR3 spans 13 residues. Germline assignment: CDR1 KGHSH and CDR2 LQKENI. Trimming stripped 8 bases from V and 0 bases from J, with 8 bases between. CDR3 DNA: TGTGCCAGCCTACAGGATAGCAATCAGCCCCAGCATTTT. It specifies CASLQDSNQPQHF.

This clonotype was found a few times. CDR3 protein: CSLPRRETQYF. The CDR3 DNA follows: TGCAGTTTGCCCCGAAGAGAGACCCAGTACTTC. The chain links TRBV20-1 to TRBJ2-5; D gene uncertain. Germline CDR1 reads DFQATT; CDR2 reads SNEGSKA (reference sequence). The CDR3 has 11 residues. Deletions cut 8 bases from V and 4 bases from J, with 11 bases between.

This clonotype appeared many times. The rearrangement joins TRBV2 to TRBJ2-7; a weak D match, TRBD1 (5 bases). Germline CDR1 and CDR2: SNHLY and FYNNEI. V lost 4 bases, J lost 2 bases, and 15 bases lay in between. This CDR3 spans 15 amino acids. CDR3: CASSATVAVPYEQYF. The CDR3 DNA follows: TGTGCCAGCAGTGCGACAGTCGCCGTCCCCTACGAGCAGTACTTC.

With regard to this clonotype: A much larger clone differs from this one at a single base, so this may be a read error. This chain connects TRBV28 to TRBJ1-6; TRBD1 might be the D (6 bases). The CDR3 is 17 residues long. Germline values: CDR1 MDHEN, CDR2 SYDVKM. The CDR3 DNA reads TGTGTCAGCAGTTTCGCCGAGACAGGAGAGTATAATTCACCCCTCCACTTT. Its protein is CVSSFAETGEYNSPLHF. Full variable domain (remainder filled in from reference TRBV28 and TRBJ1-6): DVKVTQSSRYLVKRTGEKVFLECVQDMDHENMFWYRQDPGLGLRLIYFSYDVKMKEKGDIPEGYSVSREKKERFSLILESASTNQTSMYLCVSSFAETGEYNSPLHFGNGTRLTVT.

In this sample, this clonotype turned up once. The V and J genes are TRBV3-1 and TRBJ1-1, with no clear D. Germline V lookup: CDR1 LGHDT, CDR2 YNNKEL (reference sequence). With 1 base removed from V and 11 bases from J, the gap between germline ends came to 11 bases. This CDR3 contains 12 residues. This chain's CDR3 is CASSQGFLEAFF. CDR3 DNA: TGTGCCAGCAGCCAAGGGTTCCTGGAGGCTTTCTTT.

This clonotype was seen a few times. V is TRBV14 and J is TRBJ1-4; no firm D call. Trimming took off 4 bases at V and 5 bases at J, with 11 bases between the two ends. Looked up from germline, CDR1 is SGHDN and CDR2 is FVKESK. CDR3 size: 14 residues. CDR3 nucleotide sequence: TGTGCCAGCAGCCCCAGCTGGGGAAATGAAAAACTGTTTTTT. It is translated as CASSPSWGNEKLFF.

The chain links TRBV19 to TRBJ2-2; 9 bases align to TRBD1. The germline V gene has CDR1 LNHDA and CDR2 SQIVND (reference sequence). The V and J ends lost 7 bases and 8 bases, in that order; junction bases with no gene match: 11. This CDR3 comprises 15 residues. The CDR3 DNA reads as TGTGCCAGTACCAAGGGACAGGGCGGTTCAGGGGAGCTGTTTTTT. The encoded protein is CASTKGQGGSGELFF.

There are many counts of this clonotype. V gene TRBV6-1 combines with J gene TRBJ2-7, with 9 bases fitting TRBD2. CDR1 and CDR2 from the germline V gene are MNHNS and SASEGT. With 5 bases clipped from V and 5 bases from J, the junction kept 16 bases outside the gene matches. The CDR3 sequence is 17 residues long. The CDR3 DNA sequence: TGTGCCAGCAGTACCAATCGGGTTAGCGGGAGAAGGAACGAGCAGTACTTC. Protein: CASSTNRVSGRRNEQYF.

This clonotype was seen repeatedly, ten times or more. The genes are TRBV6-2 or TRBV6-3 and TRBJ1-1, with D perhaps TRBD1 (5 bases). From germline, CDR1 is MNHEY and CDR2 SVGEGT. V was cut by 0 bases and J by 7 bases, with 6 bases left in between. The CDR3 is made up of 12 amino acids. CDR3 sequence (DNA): TGTGCCAGCAGTTACTCGGGGGGTGAAGCTTTCTTT. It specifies CASSYSGGEAFF.

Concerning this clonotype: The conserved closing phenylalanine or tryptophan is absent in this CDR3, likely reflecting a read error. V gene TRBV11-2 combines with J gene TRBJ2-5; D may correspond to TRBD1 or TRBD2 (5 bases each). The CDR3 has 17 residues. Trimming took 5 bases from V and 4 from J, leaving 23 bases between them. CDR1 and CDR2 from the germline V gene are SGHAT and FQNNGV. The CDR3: CASSTTRTGPAAETQYL. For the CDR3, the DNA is TGTGCCAGCAGCACCACCCGCACGGGACCAGCCGCAGAGACCCAGTACCTC.

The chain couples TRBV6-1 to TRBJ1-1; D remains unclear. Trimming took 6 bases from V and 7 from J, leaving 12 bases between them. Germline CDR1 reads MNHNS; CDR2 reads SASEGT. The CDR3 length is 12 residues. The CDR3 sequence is CASRETWGEAFF. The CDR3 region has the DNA TGTGCCAGCAGGGAGACCTGGGGTGAAGCTTTCTTT.

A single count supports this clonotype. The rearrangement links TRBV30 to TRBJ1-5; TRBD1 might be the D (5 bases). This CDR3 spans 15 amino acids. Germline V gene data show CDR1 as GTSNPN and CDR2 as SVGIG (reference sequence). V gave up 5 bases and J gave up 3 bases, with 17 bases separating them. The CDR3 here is CAWATGDLFNQPQHF. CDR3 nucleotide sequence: TGTGCCTGGGCCACCGGGGACCTGTTCAATCAGCCCCAGCATTTT.

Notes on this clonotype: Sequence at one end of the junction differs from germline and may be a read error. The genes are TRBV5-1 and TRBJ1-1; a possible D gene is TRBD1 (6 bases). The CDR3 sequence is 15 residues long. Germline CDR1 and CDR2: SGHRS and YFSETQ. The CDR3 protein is CASSQRHPGDTEAFF. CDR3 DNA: TGTGCCAGCAGCCAAAGACACCCAGGGGACACTGAAGCTTTCTTT.

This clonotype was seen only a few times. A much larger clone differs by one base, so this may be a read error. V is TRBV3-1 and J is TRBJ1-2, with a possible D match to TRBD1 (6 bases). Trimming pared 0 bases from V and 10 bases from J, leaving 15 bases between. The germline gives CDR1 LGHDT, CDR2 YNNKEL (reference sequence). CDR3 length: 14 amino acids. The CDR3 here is CASSQEQQGSIYTF. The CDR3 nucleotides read TGTGCCAGCAGCCAAGAGCAACAGGGTTCGATCTACACCTTC. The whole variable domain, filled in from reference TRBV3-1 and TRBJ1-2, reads DTAVSQTPKYLVTQMGNDKSIKCEQNLGHDTMYWYKQDSKKFLKIMFSYNNKELIINETVPNRFSPKSPDKAHLNLHINSLELGDSAVYFCASSQEQQGSIYTFGSGTRLTVV.

The CDR3 nucleotides are TGTGCCAGCAGCTTAGACTCGCCGGCGCACGAGCAGTACTTC. Protein product: CASSLDSPAHEQYF. The chain combines TRBV11-2 with TRBJ2-7; D remains ambiguous. CDR3 length: 14 residues. Per germline, CDR1 SGHAT and CDR2 FQNNGV. V shed 0 bases and J shed 5 bases, with 11 bases lying between them.

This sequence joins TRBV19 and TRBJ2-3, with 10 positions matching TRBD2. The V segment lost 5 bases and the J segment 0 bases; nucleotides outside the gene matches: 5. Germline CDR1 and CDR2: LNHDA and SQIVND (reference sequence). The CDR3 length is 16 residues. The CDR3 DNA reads TGTGCCAGTAGTGTTACTAGCGGGACTAGCACAGATACGCAGTATTTT. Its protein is CASSVTSGTSTDTQYF.

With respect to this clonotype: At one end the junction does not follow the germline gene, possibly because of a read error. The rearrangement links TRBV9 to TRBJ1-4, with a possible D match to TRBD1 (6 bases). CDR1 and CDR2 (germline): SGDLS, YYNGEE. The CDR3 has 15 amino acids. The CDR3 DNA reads TGTGCCAGCAGCGCCCAGGGGTCAACAAATGAAAAACTGTTTTTT. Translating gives CASSAQGSTNEKLFF.

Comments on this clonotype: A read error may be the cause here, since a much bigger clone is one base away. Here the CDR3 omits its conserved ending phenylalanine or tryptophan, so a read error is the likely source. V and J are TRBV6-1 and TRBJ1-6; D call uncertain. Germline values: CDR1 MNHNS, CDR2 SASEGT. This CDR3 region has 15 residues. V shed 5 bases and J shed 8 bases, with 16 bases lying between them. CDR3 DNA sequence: TGTGCCAGCAGTCCCCGATTACGTTCGTATTCACCCCTCCACTCT. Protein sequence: CASSPRLRSYSPLHS.

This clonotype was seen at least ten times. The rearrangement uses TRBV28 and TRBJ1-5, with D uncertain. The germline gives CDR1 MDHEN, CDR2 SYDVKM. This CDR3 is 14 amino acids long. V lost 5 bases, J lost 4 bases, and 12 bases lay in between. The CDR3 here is CASSPRDRNQPQHF. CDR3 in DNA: TGTGCCAGCAGTCCCCGTGATCGAAATCAGCCCCAGCATTTT.

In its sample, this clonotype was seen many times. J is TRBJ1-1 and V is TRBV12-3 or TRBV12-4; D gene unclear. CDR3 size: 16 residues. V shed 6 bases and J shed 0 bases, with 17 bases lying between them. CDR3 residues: CASSPEETPLNTEAFF. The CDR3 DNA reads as TGTGCCAGCAGCCCTGAGGAGACACCCCTGAACACTGAAGCTTTCTTT.

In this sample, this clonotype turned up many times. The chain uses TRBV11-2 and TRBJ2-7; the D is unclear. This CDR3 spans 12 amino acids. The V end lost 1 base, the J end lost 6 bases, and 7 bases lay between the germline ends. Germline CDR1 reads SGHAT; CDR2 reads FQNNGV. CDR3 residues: CASSLVGGEQYF. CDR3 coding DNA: TGTGCCAGCAGCTTAGTGGGCGGCGAGCAGTACTTC.

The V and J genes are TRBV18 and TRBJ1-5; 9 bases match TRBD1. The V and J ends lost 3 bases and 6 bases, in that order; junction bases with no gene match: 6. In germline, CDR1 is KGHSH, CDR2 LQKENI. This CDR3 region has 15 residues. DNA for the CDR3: TGTGCCAGCTCACCGCAACAGGGGGCTTTTCAGCCCCAGCATTTT. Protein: CASSPQQGAFQPQHF.

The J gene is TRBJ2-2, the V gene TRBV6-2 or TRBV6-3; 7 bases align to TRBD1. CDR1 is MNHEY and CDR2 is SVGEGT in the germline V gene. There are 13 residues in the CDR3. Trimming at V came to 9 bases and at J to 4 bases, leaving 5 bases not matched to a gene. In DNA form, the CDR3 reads TGTGCCAGTGTGACAGGGCTCACCGGGGAGCTGTTTTTT. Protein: CASVTGLTGELFF.